This TCR beta chain was sequenced in a study of cytomegalovirus exposure and HLA in healthy donors. The study, taken as a whole, reports: Differences between HLA loci emerged in a later analysis of TCR association rates, with DRB1 most and HLA-C fewest. According to an earlier analysis, most TCR beta V segments yielded productive rearrangements about 90% or about 30% of the time.

Primers: 60 Vbeta forward and 13 Jbeta reverse. Repertoires were generated with immunoSEQ multiplex PCR, while TCRdb's copy carries only in-frame clones and drops some. This sample has 170,000 or so clones, with roughly 80% found just once. Concerning this clone itself: What it binds is unknown.

The CDR3 extends over 16 amino acids. CDR1 and CDR2 (germline): SEHNR, FQNEAQ (reference sequence). Losses at the gene ends were 3 bases for V and 6 bases for J; bases not matched to a gene: 7. The clonotype originates from a woman aged 25-40 years in good health and CMV-seronegative. Sequenced: PBMCs. The chain combines TRBV7-9 with TRBJ1-6; 8 bases are shared with TRBD1. The CDR3 DNA reads TGTGCCAGCAGCTTTCTCAGGACAGGGCCTAATTCACCCCTCCACTTT. Translation: CASSFLRTGPNSPLHF. The full variable domain, its missing parts supplied by reference TRBV7-9 and TRBJ1-6, is DTGVSQNPRHKITKRGQNVTFRCDPISEHNRLYWYRQTLGQGPEFLTYFQNEAQLEKSRLLSDRFSAERPKGSFSTLEIQRTEQGDSAMYLCASSFLRTGPNSPLHFGNGTRLTVT.